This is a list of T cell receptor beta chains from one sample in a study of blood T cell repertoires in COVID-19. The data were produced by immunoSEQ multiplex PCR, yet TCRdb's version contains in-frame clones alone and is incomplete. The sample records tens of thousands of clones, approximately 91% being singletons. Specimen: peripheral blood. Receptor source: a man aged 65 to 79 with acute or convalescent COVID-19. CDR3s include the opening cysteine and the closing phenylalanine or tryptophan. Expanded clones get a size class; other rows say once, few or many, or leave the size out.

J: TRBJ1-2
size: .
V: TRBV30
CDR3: CAWSAGGFYGYTF

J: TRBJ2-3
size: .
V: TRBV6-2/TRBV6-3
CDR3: CASSSPSGGLRSSTDTQYF

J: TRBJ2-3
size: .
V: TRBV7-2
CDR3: CASSLEALAGAHTDTQYF

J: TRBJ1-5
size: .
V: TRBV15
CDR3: CATSSRDRNANQPQHF

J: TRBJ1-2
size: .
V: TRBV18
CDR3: CASSPDREGYTF

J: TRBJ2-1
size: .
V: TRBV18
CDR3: CASSPPGGKTGYNEQFF

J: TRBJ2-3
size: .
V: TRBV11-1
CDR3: CASSPTGGSTDTQYF

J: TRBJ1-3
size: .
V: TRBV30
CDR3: CAWSLPIELSGNTIYF

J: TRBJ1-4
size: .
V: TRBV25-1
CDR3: CASSELGGANEKLFF

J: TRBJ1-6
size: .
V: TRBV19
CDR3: CASTFRVNSPLHF

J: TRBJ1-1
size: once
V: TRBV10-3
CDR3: CAIREGPMNTEAFF

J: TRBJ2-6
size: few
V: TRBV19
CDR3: CASSIAQGGLTGANVLTF

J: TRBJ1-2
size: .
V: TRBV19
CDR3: CASSTGSHMGHYGYTF

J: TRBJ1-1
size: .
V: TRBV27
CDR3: CASSLGQGSTEAFF

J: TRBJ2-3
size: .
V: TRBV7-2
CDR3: CASSFLAGSQGDTQYF

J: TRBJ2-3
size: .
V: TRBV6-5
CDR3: CASSPSGGSADTQYF

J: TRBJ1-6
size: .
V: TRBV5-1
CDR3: CASSLRGASSYNSPLHF

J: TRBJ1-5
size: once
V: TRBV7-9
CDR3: CASSLRGSNQPQHF

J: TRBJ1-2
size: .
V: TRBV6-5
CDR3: CASRTTGTGNYGYTF

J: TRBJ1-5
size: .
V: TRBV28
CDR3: CASSLWPQGNNQPQHF

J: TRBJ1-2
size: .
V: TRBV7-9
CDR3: CASSLGQDFVYGYTF

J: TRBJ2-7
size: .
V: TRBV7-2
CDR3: CASSPGLAGTGEQYF

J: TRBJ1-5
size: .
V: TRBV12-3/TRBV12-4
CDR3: CASSLQGQPQHF

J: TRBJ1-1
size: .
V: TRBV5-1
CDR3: CASSFDPIRNRDRGIETEAFF

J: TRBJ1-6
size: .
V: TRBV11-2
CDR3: CASSLQGHYNSPLHF

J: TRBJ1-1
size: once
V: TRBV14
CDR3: CASSHDLQENAFF

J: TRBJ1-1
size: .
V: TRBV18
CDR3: CASSPSKNTEAFF

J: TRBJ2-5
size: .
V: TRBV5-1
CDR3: CASSSMGQQETQYF

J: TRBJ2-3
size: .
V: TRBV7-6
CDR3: CASSSSLGGATNTQYF

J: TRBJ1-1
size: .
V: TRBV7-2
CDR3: CASSLMGTGAEAFF

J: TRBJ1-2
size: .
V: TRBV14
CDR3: CASRPRGMGSYGYTF

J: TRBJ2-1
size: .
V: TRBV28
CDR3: CASTGSTGKWAEQFF

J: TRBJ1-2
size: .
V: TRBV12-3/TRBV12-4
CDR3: CASSSVFGYTF